The 32 T cell receptor beta chains in this list originate from one sample, sequenced in a study of low-dose radiotherapy and immunotherapy resistance in tumors. Primers used for first-strand cDNA, a TRAV- and TRBV-specific set, covered both alpha and beta chains. With a constant-region primer and a V-primer adapter, TCRs were subjected to around 18 PCR cycles of amplification. Each CDR3 protein is one row after TCRdb ran MiXCR on the reads. This sample has about 30,000 distinct CDR3 sequences; about half occur once, and the top ten carry approximately 5.9%. Time point described: after trial treatment. Stated treatment: LDRT plus nivolumab, ipilimumab, low-dose cyclophosphamide and aspirin (RACIN trial). The source material was PBMCs, sampled after low-dose radiotherapy plus immunotherapy. These receptors were obtained from a male donor with gallbladder cancer.

This clonotype has just a few counts. V is TRBV11-2 and J is TRBJ2-2; 9 bases agree with TRBD1. Germline CDR1 reads SGHAT; CDR2 reads FQNNGV. The V and J ends lost 6 bases and 1 base, in that order; junction bases with no gene match: 6. This CDR3 comprises 16 residues. The CDR3 protein is CASSDPGQGNTGELFF. The CDR3 nucleotides are TGTGCCAGCAGTGACCCGGGACAGGGGAACACCGGGGAGCTGTTTTTT.

The chain joins TRBV28 to TRBJ2-3; no clear D. Between the trimmed V and J ends, which lost 2 bases and 6 bases, there was a span of 9 bases. This CDR3 spans 13 amino acids. CDR1 is MDHEN, CDR2 SYDVKM, per germline. CDR3 DNA: TGTGCCAGCAGTTTACCTGGGCAGGATACGCAGTATTTT. It yields the protein CASSLPGQDTQYF.

This rearrangement joins TRBV5-4 to TRBJ2-7; 7 bases are a match to TRBD2. Trimming took 4 bases from V and 3 from J; bases not matched to a gene: 10. CDR1 and CDR2 from the germline V gene are SGHNT and YYREEE (reference sequence). The CDR3 totals 15 residues. The CDR3 sequence is CASSPRLALNYEQYF. The CDR3 DNA reads TGTGCCAGCAGCCCCCGACTAGCTCTAAACTACGAGCAGTACTTC.

A remark on this clonotype: A far larger clone lies a single base away; this is likely a read error. The rearrangement joins TRBV7-9 to TRBJ2-7, with D perhaps given as TRBD1 or TRBD2 (5 bases each). Germline CDR1 is SEHNR and CDR2 is FQNEAQ (reference sequence). This CDR3 has 17 amino acids. The CDR3 bases are TGTGCCAGCAGCCTCTCTTCCGGGACCCTAACTTACTACGAGCAGTGCTTC. This codes for CASSLSSGTLTYYEQCF.

This clonotype was observed at least ten times. This chain connects TRBV2 to TRBJ1-1; no clear D. The germline V and J ends were trimmed by 1 base and 4 bases, with 7 bases remaining between them. CDR3 length equals 13 residues. Germline CDR1 is SNHLY and CDR2 is FYNNEI. CDR3 DNA: TGTGCCAGCAGTGAAGGAGGCCTCACTGAAGCTTTCTTT. Amino acid sequence: CASSEGGLTEAFF.

The chain employs TRBV28 and TRBJ2-5; perhaps TRBD2 as D (7 bases). The CDR3 length is 16 residues. The ends were cut back, 6 bases at V and 4 bases at J, with 21 bases in the middle. Germline-derived CDR1 and CDR2 are MDHEN and SYDVKM. The CDR3 nucleotides read TGTGCCAGCAGCGCCGGGGGGCGGTCAGTTGCAGAGACCCAGTACTTC. Amino acid sequence: CASSAGGRSVAETQYF.

The CDR3 sequence: CSAKVGSSYEQYF. For the CDR3, the DNA is TGCAGTGCTAAGGTCGGCAGCTCCTACGAGCAGTACTTC. The chain is built from TRBV20-1 and TRBJ2-7, with no clear D. Trimming removed 4 bases from V and 0 bases from J, with 10 bases in between. The CDR3 runs to 13 residues. Germline V CDR1 and CDR2: DFQATT, SNEGSKA (reference sequence).

In this sample, this clonotype turned up many times. The chain links TRBV15 to TRBJ2-5; a weak D match, TRBD2 (6 bases). This CDR3 region has 14 residues. Germline CDR1 LNHNV, CDR2 YYDKDF (reference sequence). Trimming pared 1 base from V and 3 bases from J, leaving 9 bases between. DNA for the CDR3: TGTGCCACCAGCAGAGTGGGGGGAGAAGAGACCCAGTACTTC. The encoded protein is CATSRVGGEETQYF.

Notes on this clonotype: Only one base separates this from a far larger clonotype, so it likely reflects a read error. The chain uses TRBV6-5 and TRBJ2-7; D gene ambiguous. The germline gives CDR1 MNHEY, CDR2 SVGAGI. The length of the CDR3 is 13 residues. Trimming pared 3 bases from V and 7 bases from J, leaving 13 bases between. The CDR3 spells CASSYYFSVEQYF. The CDR3 DNA reads TGTGCCAGCAGTTATTACTTCTCGGTTGAGCAGTACTTC.

The sample holds one count of this clonotype. One junction end does not reproduce the germline sequence, and a read error may be involved. J is TRBJ2-1 and V is TRBV29-1, with no clear D. The V gene's germline CDR1 is SQVTM and CDR2 ANQGSEA. CDR3 length: 13 amino acids. CDR3 nucleotides: TGCAGCGTTGCCGCGGATTCCCTCAATGAGCGGTTCTTC. Translation gives CSVAADSLNERFF.

This clonotype turned up a few times. This likely reflects a read error, since a far larger clone is one base away. The chain recombines TRBV10-2 with TRBJ2-7; possible D gene TRBD2, 6 bases. The germline gives CDR1 WSHSY, CDR2 SAAADI. Trimming shortened V by 5 bases and J by 7 bases, and 24 bases separated the two germline ends. CDR3 size: 16 residues. CDR3 sequence (DNA): TGCGCCAGCAGTTTCCGGGCCCCCCGGGGGTACAATGAGCAGTACTTC. This gives the protein CASSFRAPRGYNEQYF.

The rearrangement uses TRBV5-6 and TRBJ2-1; 12 bases match TRBD2. J gave up 15 bases and V 4 bases, and 14 bases lay outside the gene matches. This CDR3 contains 15 residues. Germline V gene lookup returns CDR1 SGHDT and CDR2 YYEEEE. This CDR3 is CASSGGLAGREDPFF. In DNA form, the CDR3 reads TGTGCCAGCAGCGGGGGACTAGCGGGCCGGGAAGACCCGTTCTTC.

The V and J genes are TRBV12-3 or TRBV12-4 and TRBJ1-1; TRBD1 aligns across 7 bases. Germline trimming cut 0 bases from V and 1 base from J; bases unmatched to any gene: 2. This CDR3 has 15 residues. The CDR3 loop is CASSLAGTANTEAFF. As DNA, the CDR3 is TGTGCCAGCAGTTTAGCCGGGACAGCGAACACTGAAGCTTTCTTT.

The chain couples TRBV14 to TRBJ2-1; D call uncertain. This CDR3 spans 13 amino acids. Trimming removed 5 bases at V and 9 bases at J, with 14 bases between. The germline gives CDR1 SGHDN, CDR2 FVKESK. In DNA, the CDR3 is TGTGCCAGCAGCGTTCGACTGTACGGTGAGCAGTTCTTC. Amino acids: CASSVRLYGEQFF.

By frequency in the sample, this clonotype is medium-sized. V gene TRBV5-1 combines with J gene TRBJ2-1; 14 bases line up with TRBD2. V was clipped by 4 bases and J by 2 bases; unmatched bases: 5. There are 17 residues in the CDR3. Looked up from germline, CDR1 is SGHRS and CDR2 is YFSETQ. The CDR3 DNA follows: TGCGCCAGCAGCACCGGACTAGCGGGGGGAACCTACAATGAGCAGTTCTTC. It specifies CASSTGLAGGTYNEQFF.

As regards this clonotype: This likely traces to a read error, being one base from a far larger clone. The chain is built from TRBV29-1 and TRBJ2-4, with 9 bases matching TRBD1. V shed 3 bases and J 13 bases; nucleotides not matched to a gene: 13. The CDR3 is made up of 14 amino acids. CDR1 and CDR2 from the germline V gene are SQVTM and ANQGSEA. The CDR3 loop is CSVEYRGQRGEQYF. The CDR3 coding sequence is TGCAGCGTTGAGTACAGGGGGCAACGGGGTGAGCAGTACTTC. The whole variable domain, filled in from reference TRBV29-1 and TRBJ2-4, reads SAVISQKPSRDICQRGTSLTIQCQVDSQVTMMFWYRQQPGQSLTLIATANQGSEATYESGFVIDKFPISRPNLTFSTLTVSNMSPEDSSIYLCSVEYRGQRGEQYFGAGTRLSVL.

By share, this clonotype ranks as medium-sized. V usage is TRBV5-1 and J usage is TRBJ2-7; the match to TRBD1 covers 8 bases. The CDR3 has 16 amino acids. The V gene's germline CDR1 is SGHRS and CDR2 YFSETQ. J gave up 1 base and V 0 bases, and 6 bases lay outside the gene matches. CDR3 bases: TGCGCCAGCAGCTTGGGACAGGGGACGACATCCTACGAGCAGTACTTC. It encodes CASSLGQGTTSYEQYF.

This rearrangement joins TRBV11-2 to TRBJ1-1, with D unclear. V shed 1 base and J shed 1 base, with 10 bases lying between them. Germline V gene data show CDR1 as SGHAT and CDR2 as FQNNGV. The CDR3 runs to 15 residues. This chain's CDR3 is CASSLGGDWNTEAFF. CDR3 nucleotides: TGTGCCAGCAGCTTAGGAGGAGATTGGAACACTGAAGCTTTCTTT.

This clonotype was counted at least ten times. This sequence joins TRBV28 and TRBJ2-7, with D hard to call. CDR1 MDHEN and CDR2 SYDVKM come from the germline V gene. V was cut by 4 bases and J by 0 bases, with 10 bases left in between. The CDR3 spans 14 residues. CDR3 region: CASSSPRVSYEQYF. In DNA form, the CDR3 reads TGTGCCAGCAGTTCCCCCCGGGTCTCCTACGAGCAGTACTTC. Full variable domain (outside the CDR3, taken from reference TRBV28 and TRBJ2-7): DVKVTQSSRYLVKRTGEKVFLECVQDMDHENMFWYRQDPGLGLRLIYFSYDVKMKEKGDIPEGYSVSREKKERFSLILESASTNQTSMYLCASSSPRVSYEQYFGPGTRLTVT.

This clonotype was found a few times. The V and J genes are TRBV5-1 and TRBJ1-4, with D possibly TRBD1 on 5 matching bases. Trimming stripped 0 bases from V and 4 bases from J, with 13 bases between. Germline V gives CDR1 SGHRS, CDR2 YFSETQ. The CDR3 consists of 16 residues. CDR3 DNA: TGCGCCAGCAGCTTGGTTTCCGGGACGGATAATGAAAAACTGTTTTTT. It yields the protein CASSLVSGTDNEKLFF.

This clonotype was counted at least ten times. V usage is TRBV27 and J usage is TRBJ2-1; perhaps D is TRBD1 or TRBD2 (6 bases each). Germline-derived CDR1 and CDR2 are MNHEY and SMNVEV (reference sequence). CDR3 length: 14 residues. V was clipped by 4 bases and J by 10 bases, with 17 bases between them. The CDR3 nucleotides are TGTGCCAGCAGTTCGGGGACTGGGGGCTGGGAGCAGTTCTTC. It codes for CASSSGTGGWEQFF.

The chain combines TRBV15 with TRBJ1-2; the D is unclear. The CDR3 loop spans 14 amino acids. Germline loops: CDR1 LNHNV, CDR2 YYDKDF (reference sequence). V lost 1 base, J lost 3 bases, and 9 bases lay in between. DNA for the CDR3: TGTGCCACCAGCAGAGCGAAGGGAGACTATGGCTACACCTTC. It codes for CATSRAKGDYGYTF.

The rearrangement links TRBV5-1 to TRBJ2-3; D gene uncertain. V was trimmed by 2 bases and J by 5 bases, leaving 15 bases between them. CDR1 and CDR2 (germline): SGHRS, YFSETQ. The CDR3 is made up of 15 amino acids. The CDR3 spells CASSLGIVPLDTQYF. CDR3 DNA: TGCGCCAGCAGCTTAGGGATTGTCCCTTTAGATACGCAGTATTTT. Variable domain in full (rest from reference TRBV5-1 and TRBJ2-3): KAGVTQTPRYLIKTRGQQVTLSCSPISGHRSVSWYQQTPGQGLQFLFEYFSETQRNKGNFPGRFSGRQFSNSRSEMNVSTLELGDSALYLCASSLGIVPLDTQYFGPGTRLTVL.

The chain carries TRBV28 and TRBJ2-7; possibly TRBD2 for D (6 bases). This CDR3 comprises 15 residues. From germline, CDR1 is MDHEN and CDR2 SYDVKM. Trimming took 7 bases from V and 1 from J, leaving 17 bases between them. The CDR3: CASIPSGYQSYEQYF. CDR3 sequence (DNA): TGTGCCAGCATCCCGAGCGGGTACCAATCCTACGAGCAGTACTTC.

This clonotype appeared a few times. The chain employs TRBV4-3 and TRBJ2-7, with 8 bases matching TRBD1. The CDR3 consists of 15 residues. V was pared by 3 bases and J by 5 bases, with 9 bases of the junction left unmatched. Per the germline V gene, CDR1 is LGHNA and CDR2 is YSLEER. This CDR3 is CASSHTGTGVNEQYF. The CDR3 DNA sequence: TGCGCCAGCAGCCATACCGGGACAGGAGTCAACGAGCAGTACTTC.

This clonotype was seen ten or more times. The V call is TRBV7-2, the J call TRBJ2-1; the match to TRBD2 covers 8 bases. Germline CDR1 reads SGHTA; CDR2 reads FQGNSA. Losses at the gene ends were 5 bases for V and 0 bases for J; bases not matched to a gene: 6. The CDR3 totals 16 residues. This CDR3 is CASSVTSASSYNEQFF. In DNA form, the CDR3 reads TGTGCCAGCAGCGTGACTAGCGCGAGCTCCTACAATGAGCAGTTCTTC.

This clonotype has more than one count but fewer than ten. A read error is likely here: a far larger clone is one base away. The chain couples TRBV13 to TRBJ2-3; no definite D call. The germline V gene encodes CDR1 PRHDT and CDR2 FYEKMQ (reference sequence). Trimming took off 0 bases at V and 7 bases at J, with 5 bases between the two ends. There are 12 residues in the CDR3. In DNA, the CDR3 is TGTGCCAGCAGCTTAGGGAGTTATACGCAGTATTTT. As protein: CASSLGSYTQYF.

In its sample, this clonotype was seen once. The rearrangement links TRBV20-1 to TRBJ2-1; 7 nucleotides align to TRBD2. Trimming removed 3 bases from V and 9 bases from J; junction bases left unmatched: 11. Germline CDR1 is DFQATT and CDR2 is SNEGSKA (reference sequence). The CDR3 consists of 14 residues. The CDR3 region has the DNA TGCAGTGCTAGTGGGGTAGCGGGCAATCTTGAGCAGTTCTTC. Its translation: CSASGVAGNLEQFF.

The rearrangement joins TRBV11-1 to TRBJ2-1, with D uncertain. The germline gives CDR1 SGHAT, CDR2 FQDESV (reference sequence). Trimming shortened V by 5 bases and J by 10 bases, and 18 bases separated the two germline ends. The CDR3 has 14 residues. CDR3 sequence reads: CASSPKRIVEEQFF. The CDR3 DNA is TGTGCCAGCAGCCCGAAGCGAATTGTCGAGGAGCAGTTCTTC.

This clonotype was recorded only once. Only one base separates this from a far larger clonotype, so it likely reflects a read error. This chain links TRBV6-5 with TRBJ2-1; 7 nucleotides align to TRBD1. V was pared by 2 bases and J by 13 bases, with 20 bases of the junction left unmatched. CDR3 length: 17 amino acids. The germline V gene has CDR1 MNHEY and CDR2 SVGAGI. CDR3 in amino acids: CASSYASGTVGQETQFF. In DNA form, the CDR3 reads TGTGCCAGCAGTTACGCATCTGGGACAGTCGGTCAAGAGACCCAGTTCTTC.

Ten or more counts support this clonotype. The chain recombines TRBV12-3 or TRBV12-4 with TRBJ1-2; D is unclear. The CDR3 has 13 residues. V shed 8 bases and J shed 6 bases, with 16 bases lying between them. CDR3 protein: CASVPPRGDGYTF. The DNA of the CDR3 is TGTGCCAGCGTTCCTCCCCGCGGGGATGGCTACACCTTC.

This clonotype was observed at least ten times. The chain carries TRBV11-2 and TRBJ2-2, with TRBD2 matching over 8 bases. The germline V gene encodes CDR1 SGHAT and CDR2 FQNNGV. The CDR3 loop spans 14 amino acids. With V trimmed by 7 bases and J by 4 bases, 5 bases remained unmatched. The CDR3 region has the DNA TGTGCCAGCATGTCCCTAGCGGGCACCGGGGAGCTGTTTTTT. As protein: CASMSLAGTGELFF.